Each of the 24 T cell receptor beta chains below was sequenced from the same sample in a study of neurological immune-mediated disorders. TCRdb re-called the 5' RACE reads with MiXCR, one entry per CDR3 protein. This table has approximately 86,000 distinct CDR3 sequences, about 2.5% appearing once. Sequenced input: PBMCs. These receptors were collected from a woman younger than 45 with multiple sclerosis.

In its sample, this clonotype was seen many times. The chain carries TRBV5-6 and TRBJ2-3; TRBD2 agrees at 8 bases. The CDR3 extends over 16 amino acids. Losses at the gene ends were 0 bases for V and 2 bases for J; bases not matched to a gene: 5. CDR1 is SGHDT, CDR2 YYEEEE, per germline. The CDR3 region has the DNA TGTGCCAGCAGCTTGGCGATAGCGGGATTCACAGATACGCAGTATTTT. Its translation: CASSLAIAGFTDTQYF.

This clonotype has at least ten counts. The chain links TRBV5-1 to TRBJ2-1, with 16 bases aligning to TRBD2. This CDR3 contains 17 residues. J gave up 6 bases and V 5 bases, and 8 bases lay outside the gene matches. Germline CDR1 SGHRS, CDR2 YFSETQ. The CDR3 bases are TGCGCCAGCAGACTCCCGGGACTAGCGGGAGGGAGCAATGAGCAGTTCTTC. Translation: CASRLPGLAGGSNEQFF.

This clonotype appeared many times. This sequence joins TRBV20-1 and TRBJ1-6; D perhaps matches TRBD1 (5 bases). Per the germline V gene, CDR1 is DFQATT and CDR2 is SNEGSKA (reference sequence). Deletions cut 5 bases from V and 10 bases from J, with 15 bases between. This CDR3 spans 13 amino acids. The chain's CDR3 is CSALQGLISPLHF. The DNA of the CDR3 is TGCAGTGCTCTTCAGGGATTAATCTCACCCCTCCACTTT.

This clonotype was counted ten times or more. The CDR3 region has the DNA TGTGCCATCATGAGGGGAGATCATACCACAGATACGCAGTATTTT. It specifies CAIMRGDHTTDTQYF. V is TRBV10-3 and J is TRBJ2-3; D may match TRBD1 or TRBD2 (5 bases each). This CDR3 has 15 residues. Germline V gene lookup returns CDR1 ENHRY and CDR2 SYGVKD. Trimming pared 7 bases from V and 2 bases from J, leaving 16 bases between.

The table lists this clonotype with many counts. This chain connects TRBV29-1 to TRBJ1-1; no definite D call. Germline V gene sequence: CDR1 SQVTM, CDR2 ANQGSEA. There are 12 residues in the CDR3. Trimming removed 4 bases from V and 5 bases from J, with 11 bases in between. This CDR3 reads CSVVTWNTEAFF. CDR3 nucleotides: TGCAGCGTTGTTACGTGGAATACTGAAGCTTTCTTT.

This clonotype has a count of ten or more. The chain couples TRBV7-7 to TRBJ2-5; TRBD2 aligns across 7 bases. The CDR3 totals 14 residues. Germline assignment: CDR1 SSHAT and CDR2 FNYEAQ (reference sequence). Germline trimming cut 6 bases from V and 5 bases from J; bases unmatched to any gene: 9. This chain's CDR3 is CASSPGGGRETQYF. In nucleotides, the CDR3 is TGTGCCAGCAGTCCCGGGGGAGGGAGGGAGACCCAGTACTTC. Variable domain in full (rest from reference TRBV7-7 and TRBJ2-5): GAGVSQSPRYKVTKRGQDVTLRCDPISSHATLYWYQQALGQGPEFLTYFNYEAQPDKSGLPSDRFSAERPEGSISTLTIQRTEQRDSAMYRCASSPGGGRETQYFGPGTRLLVL.

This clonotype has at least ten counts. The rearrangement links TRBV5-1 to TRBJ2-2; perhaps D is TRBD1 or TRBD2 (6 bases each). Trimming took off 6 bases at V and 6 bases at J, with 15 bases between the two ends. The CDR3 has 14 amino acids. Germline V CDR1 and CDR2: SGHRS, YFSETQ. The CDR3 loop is CASMAWGAPGELFF. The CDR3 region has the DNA TGCGCCAGCATGGCGTGGGGGGCGCCCGGGGAGCTGTTTTTT. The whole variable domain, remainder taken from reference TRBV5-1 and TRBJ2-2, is KAGVTQTPRYLIKTRGQQVTLSCSPISGHRSVSWYQQTPGQGLQFLFEYFSETQRNKGNFPGRFSGRQFSNSRSEMNVSTLELGDSALYLCASMAWGAPGELFFGEGSRLTVL.

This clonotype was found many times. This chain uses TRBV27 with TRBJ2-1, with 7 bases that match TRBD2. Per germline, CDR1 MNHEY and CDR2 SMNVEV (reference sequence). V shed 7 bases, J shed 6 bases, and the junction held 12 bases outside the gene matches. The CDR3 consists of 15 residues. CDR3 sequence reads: CASTHRRDYVNEQFF. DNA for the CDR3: TGTGCCAGCACCCACCGCCGGGACTACGTCAATGAGCAGTTCTTC.

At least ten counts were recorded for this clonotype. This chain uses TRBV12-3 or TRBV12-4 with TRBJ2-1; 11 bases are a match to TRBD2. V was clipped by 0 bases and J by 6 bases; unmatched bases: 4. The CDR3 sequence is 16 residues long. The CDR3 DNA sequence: TGTGCCAGCAGTTTAGCCCTAGCGGGAGGATTCAATGAGCAGTTCTTC. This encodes CASSLALAGGFNEQFF.

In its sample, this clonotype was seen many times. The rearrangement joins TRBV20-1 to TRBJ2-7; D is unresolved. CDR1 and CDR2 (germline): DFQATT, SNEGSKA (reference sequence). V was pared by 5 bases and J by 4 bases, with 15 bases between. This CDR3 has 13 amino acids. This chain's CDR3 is CSAARASEYEQYF. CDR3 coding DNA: TGCAGTGCTGCCCGGGCCTCGGAGTACGAGCAGTACTTC.

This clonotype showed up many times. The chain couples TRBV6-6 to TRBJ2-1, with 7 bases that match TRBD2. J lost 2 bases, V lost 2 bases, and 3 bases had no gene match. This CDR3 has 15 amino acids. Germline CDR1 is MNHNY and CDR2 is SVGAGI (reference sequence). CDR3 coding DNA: TGTGCCAGCAGTTACGGGGGAGGGACCTACAATGAGCAGTTCTTC. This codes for CASSYGGGTYNEQFF.

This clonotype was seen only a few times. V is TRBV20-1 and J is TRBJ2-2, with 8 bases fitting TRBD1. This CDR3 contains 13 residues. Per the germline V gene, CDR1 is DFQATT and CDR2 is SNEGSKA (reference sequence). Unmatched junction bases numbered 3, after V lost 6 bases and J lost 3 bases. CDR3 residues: CSAMDRDTGELFF. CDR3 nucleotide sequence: TGCAGTGCAATGGACAGGGACACCGGGGAGCTGTTTTTT.

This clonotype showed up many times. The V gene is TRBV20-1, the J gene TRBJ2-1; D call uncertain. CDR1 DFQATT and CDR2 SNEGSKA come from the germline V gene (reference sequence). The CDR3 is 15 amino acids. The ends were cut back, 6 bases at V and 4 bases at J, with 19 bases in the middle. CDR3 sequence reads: CSAGSLGGAYNEQFF. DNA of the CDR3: TGCAGTGCCGGGTCCTTAGGCGGAGCTTACAATGAGCAGTTCTTC.

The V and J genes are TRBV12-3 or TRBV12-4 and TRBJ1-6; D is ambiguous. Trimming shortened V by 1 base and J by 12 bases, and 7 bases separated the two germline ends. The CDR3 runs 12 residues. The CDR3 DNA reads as TGTGCCAGCAGTTTAGGCCGGGGACCCCTCCACTTT. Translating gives CASSLGRGPLHF.

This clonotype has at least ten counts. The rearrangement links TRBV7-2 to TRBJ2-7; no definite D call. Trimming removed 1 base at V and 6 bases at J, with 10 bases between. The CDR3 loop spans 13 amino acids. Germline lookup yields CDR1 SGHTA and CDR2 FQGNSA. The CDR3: CASSLVFVGEQYF. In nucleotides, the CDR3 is TGTGCCAGCAGCTTAGTGTTTGTGGGCGAGCAGTACTTC.

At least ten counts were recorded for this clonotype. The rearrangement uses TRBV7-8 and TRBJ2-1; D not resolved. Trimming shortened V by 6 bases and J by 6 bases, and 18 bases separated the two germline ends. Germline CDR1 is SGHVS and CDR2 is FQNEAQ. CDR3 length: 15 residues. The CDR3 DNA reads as TGTGCCAGCAGTCCCAGCGTCCCCCCGGCCAATGAGCAGTTCTTC. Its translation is CASSPSVPPANEQFF.

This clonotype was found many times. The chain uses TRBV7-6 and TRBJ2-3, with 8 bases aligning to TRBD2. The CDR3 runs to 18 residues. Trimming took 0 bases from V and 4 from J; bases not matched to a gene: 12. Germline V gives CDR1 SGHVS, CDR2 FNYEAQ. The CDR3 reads CASSLANTGGPGPDTQYF. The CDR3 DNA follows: TGTGCCAGCAGCTTAGCGAATACGGGAGGGCCGGGCCCAGATACGCAGTATTTT.

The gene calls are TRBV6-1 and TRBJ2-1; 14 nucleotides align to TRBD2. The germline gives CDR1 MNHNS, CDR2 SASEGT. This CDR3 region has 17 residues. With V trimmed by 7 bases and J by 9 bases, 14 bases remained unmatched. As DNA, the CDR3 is TGTGCCAGCAAAACAACCGGACTAGCGGGAGGCCTGGGTGAGCAGTTCTTC. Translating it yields CASKTTGLAGGLGEQFF.

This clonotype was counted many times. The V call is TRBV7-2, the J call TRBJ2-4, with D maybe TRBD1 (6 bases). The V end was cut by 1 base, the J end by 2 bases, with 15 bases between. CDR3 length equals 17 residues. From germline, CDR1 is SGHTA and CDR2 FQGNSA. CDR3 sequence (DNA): TGTGCCAGCAGCTTAGATGGGGGAACAGGGACCAAAAACATTCAGTACTTC. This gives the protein CASSLDGGTGTKNIQYF.

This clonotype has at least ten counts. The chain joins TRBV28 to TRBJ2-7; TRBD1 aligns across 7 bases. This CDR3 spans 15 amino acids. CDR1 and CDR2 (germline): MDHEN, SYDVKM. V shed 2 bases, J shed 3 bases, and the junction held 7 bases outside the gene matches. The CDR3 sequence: CASSLAPGTVYEQYF. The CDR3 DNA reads TGTGCCAGCAGTTTAGCTCCGGGGACAGTCTACGAGCAGTACTTC.

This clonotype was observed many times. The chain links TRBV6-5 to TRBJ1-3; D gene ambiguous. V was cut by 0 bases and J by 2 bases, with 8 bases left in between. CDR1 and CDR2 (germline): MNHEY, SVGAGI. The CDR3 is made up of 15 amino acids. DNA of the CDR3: TGTGCCAGCAGTTACTCCGCAGTAACTGGAAACACCATATATTTT. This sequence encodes CASSYSAVTGNTIYF.

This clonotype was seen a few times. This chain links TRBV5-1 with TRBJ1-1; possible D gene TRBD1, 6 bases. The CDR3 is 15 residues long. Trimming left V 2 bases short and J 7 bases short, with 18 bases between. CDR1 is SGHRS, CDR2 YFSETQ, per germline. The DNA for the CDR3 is TGCGCCAGCAGCTTACGCGGCAGGGGAAGGGATGAAGCTTTCTTT. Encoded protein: CASSLRGRGRDEAFF.

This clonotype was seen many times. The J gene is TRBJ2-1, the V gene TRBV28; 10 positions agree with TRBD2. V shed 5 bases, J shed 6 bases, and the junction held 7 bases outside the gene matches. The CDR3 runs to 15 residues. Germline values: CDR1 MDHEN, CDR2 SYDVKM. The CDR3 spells CASSPGTSVSNEQFF. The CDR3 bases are TGTGCCAGCAGTCCAGGGACTAGCGTTAGCAATGAGCAGTTCTTC.

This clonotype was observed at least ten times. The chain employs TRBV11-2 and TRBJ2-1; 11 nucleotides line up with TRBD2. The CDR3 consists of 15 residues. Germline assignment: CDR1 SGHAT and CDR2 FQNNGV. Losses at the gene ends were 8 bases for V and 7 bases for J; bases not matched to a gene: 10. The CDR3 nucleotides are TGTGCCAGCGTATACGGGACTAGCGGATCGAATGAGCAGTTCTTC. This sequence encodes CASVYGTSGSNEQFF.